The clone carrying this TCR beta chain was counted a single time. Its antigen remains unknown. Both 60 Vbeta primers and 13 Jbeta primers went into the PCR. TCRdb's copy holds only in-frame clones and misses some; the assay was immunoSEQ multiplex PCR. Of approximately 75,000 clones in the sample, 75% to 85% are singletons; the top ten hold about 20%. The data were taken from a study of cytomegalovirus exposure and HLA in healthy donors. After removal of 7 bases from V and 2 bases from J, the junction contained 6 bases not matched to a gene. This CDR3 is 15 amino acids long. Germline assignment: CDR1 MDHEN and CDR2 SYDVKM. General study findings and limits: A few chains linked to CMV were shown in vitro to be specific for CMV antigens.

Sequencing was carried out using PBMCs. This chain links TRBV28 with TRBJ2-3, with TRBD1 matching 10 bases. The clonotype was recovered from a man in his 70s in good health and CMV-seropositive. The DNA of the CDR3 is TGTGCCAGCACACCGACAGGGGGCCTCACAGATACGCAGTATTTT. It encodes CASTPTGGLTDTQYF. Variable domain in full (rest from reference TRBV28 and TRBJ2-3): DVKVTQSSRYLVKRTGEKVFLECVQDMDHENMFWYRQDPGLGLRLIYFSYDVKMKEKGDIPEGYSVSREKKERFSLILESASTNQTSMYLCASTPTGGLTDTQYFGPGTRLTVL.